This T cell receptor beta chain was profiled in a study of T cells in Graves' hyperthyroidism and ophthalmopathy. Amplification yielded TCR beta CDR3 regions, with RNA transcripts as the source. The HTBI primer set drove a first-round RT-PCR of the TCR CDR3. MiXCR, run by TCRdb on the multiplex PCR reads, gives a single entry per CDR3 protein. The sample contains roughly 400,000 distinct CDR3 sequences, over 13% of which appear only once. Source material: blood. The source is a man aged 45-60 years with Graves' ophthalmopathy.

CDR3 loop: CSARSAGGGNEQFF. For the CDR3, the DNA is TGCAGTGCTAGATCTGCGGGAGGGGGCAATGAGCAGTTCTTC. The chain carries TRBV20-1 and TRBJ2-1; 9 positions agree with TRBD2. The CDR3 is 14 residues long. The trim removed 2 bases at V and 6 bases at J, leaving 5 bases unmatched. Germline V lookup: CDR1 DFQATT, CDR2 SNEGSKA (reference sequence).